The next 25 T cell receptor beta chains were all read from a single sample in a study of blood T cell repertoires in COVID-19 (dated by TCRdb to about 2020). Library construction relied on the immunoSEQ multiplex PCR assay. Imported from immuneACCESS, the table was reduced by TCRdb to in-frame sequences with V and J called. These copies leave out some clones; in studies compared against another copy, an unresolved V gene accounts for under half, and the cause of the remainder is not known. Across this sample there are hundreds of thousands of clones, with 86% seen only once. The ten largest make up around 1.4% of the sample. Sequencing was carried out using peripheral blood. Receptors were obtained from a woman aged 25 to 45 with active or convalescent COVID-19.

This clone was counted a few times. V gene TRBV7-8 combines with J gene TRBJ1-2; 9 nucleotides line up with TRBD1. V was pared by 1 base and J by 2 bases, with 14 bases of the junction left unmatched. The CDR3 extends over 19 amino acids. Germline V gene data show CDR1 as SGHVS and CDR2 as FQNEAQ. The CDR3 protein is CASSLGRRTGVGRNYGYTF. The CDR3 DNA follows: TGTGCCAGCAGCTTAGGCCGCCGGACAGGGGTAGGCAGGAACTATGGCTACACCTTC.

This clone was counted between two and nine times. The V gene is TRBV5-5, the J gene TRBJ1-1; 7 bases fit TRBD1. Germline values: CDR1 SGHKS, CDR2 YYEKEE (reference sequence). The V segment lost 4 bases and the J segment 0 bases; nucleotides outside the gene matches: 9. The CDR3 length is 16 residues. For the CDR3, the DNA is TGTGCCAGCAGCAATGAGCCCAGGGGGATGAACACTGAAGCTTTCTTT. Its protein product is CASSNEPRGMNTEAFF.

The table lists this clone with a count of one. The V call is TRBV25-1, the J call TRBJ1-2, with D maybe TRBD1 (5 bases). Trimming took 3 bases from V and 4 from J, leaving 6 bases between them. Germline assignment: CDR1 MGHDK and CDR2 SYGVNS. The CDR3 has 12 amino acids. CDR3 sequence reads: CASSDRVYGYTF. Here the CDR3 DNA reads TGTGCCAGCAGTGACAGGGTCTATGGCTACACCTTC.

The chain recombines TRBV27 with TRBJ2-1; tentative D call: TRBD2 (6 bases). The V end was cut by 3 bases, the J end by 4 bases, with 13 bases between. Germline CDR1 is MNHEY and CDR2 is SMNVEV (reference sequence). CDR3 length equals 15 residues. The CDR3 is CASSLFPSEYNEQFF. The CDR3 bases are TGTGCCAGCAGTTTGTTTCCTAGCGAATACAATGAGCAGTTCTTC.

The chain employs TRBV5-1 and TRBJ2-7; 8 bases align to TRBD1. V lost 5 bases, J lost 3 bases, and 7 bases stayed unmatched. Germline loops: CDR1 SGHRS, CDR2 YFSETQ. The CDR3 extends over 14 amino acids. As DNA, the CDR3 is TGCGCCAGCAGACCCGGGACAGGTAACTACGAGCAGTACTTC. It yields the protein CASRPGTGNYEQYF.

The rearrangement joins TRBV2 to TRBJ2-3, with 8 bases identical to TRBD2. V lost 6 bases and J lost 10; bases outside the gene matches: 9. Germline CDR1 and CDR2: SNHLY and FYNNEI. The CDR3 is made up of 13 amino acids. The CDR3 reads CASRPTGLAPQYF. The DNA for the CDR3 is TGTGCCAGCAGACCCACTGGACTAGCCCCGCAGTATTTT.

The J gene is TRBJ1-4, the V gene TRBV9; no clear D. The germline V gene has CDR1 SGDLS and CDR2 YYNGEE. This CDR3 contains 15 residues. Trimming took 4 bases from V and 4 from J, leaving 14 bases between them. The CDR3 spells CASSSKRGSNEKLFF. The CDR3 DNA is TGTGCCAGCAGCTCCAAACGCGGGAGTAATGAAAAACTGTTTTTT.

The rearrangement links TRBV27 to TRBJ2-1; a weak D match, TRBD1 (6 bases). This CDR3 has 16 residues. The ends were cut back, 8 bases at V and 2 bases at J, with 19 bases in the middle. Germline-derived CDR1 and CDR2 are MNHEY and SMNVEV (reference sequence). The CDR3 protein is CASRPGTTIPYNEQFF. DNA for the CDR3: TGTGCCAGCCGTCCCGGGACAACTATCCCCTACAATGAGCAGTTCTTC.

This chain connects TRBV5-1 to TRBJ2-2, with 9 positions matching TRBD2. The germline V gene encodes CDR1 SGHRS and CDR2 YFSETQ. This CDR3 is 15 amino acids long. Germline trimming cut 2 bases from V and 5 bases from J; bases unmatched to any gene: 4. CDR3 loop: CASSFGTSNTGELFF. CDR3 nucleotides: TGCGCCAGCAGCTTTGGGACTAGCAATACCGGGGAGCTGTTTTTT.

The chain uses TRBV5-8 and TRBJ1-1; 7 bases agree with TRBD1. The germline V gene encodes CDR1 SGHTS and CDR2 YDEGEE. V shed 0 bases, J shed 2 bases, and the junction held 1 base outside the gene matches. This CDR3 region has 14 residues. CDR3 sequence: CASSLDRGNTEAFF. The CDR3 nucleotides are TGTGCCAGCAGCTTGGACAGGGGAAACACTGAAGCTTTCTTT.

The chain joins TRBV5-6 to TRBJ1-4; D not resolved. Trimming took off 0 bases at V and 4 bases at J, with 4 bases between the two ends. Germline CDR1 SGHDT, CDR2 YYEEEE. The CDR3 is 13 amino acids. The CDR3 sequence is CASSLVGNEKLFF. CDR3 DNA: TGTGCCAGCAGCTTGGTCGGTAATGAAAAACTGTTTTTT.

The V call is TRBV2, the J call TRBJ2-7; D is uncertain. Trimming took 7 bases from V and 1 from J, leaving 8 bases between them. The CDR3 is made up of 12 amino acids. Germline V gene lookup returns CDR1 SNHLY and CDR2 FYNNEI. The chain's CDR3 is CASTEQSYEQYF. The CDR3, as DNA: TGTGCCAGCACCGAACAGTCCTACGAGCAGTACTTC.

The table lists this clone with a count of one. The CDR3 sequence: CASSYREGVDGYTF. The CDR3 DNA is TGTGCCAGCAGTTATCGAGAAGGGGTTGATGGCTACACCTTC. This chain uses TRBV6-5 with TRBJ1-2; D perhaps matches TRBD1 (5 bases). CDR1 and CDR2 from the germline V gene are MNHEY and SVGAGI. There are 14 residues in the CDR3. Trimming pared 3 bases from V and 6 bases from J, leaving 14 bases between.

This rearrangement joins TRBV25-1 to TRBJ1-2, with 9 bases matching TRBD1. After removal of 6 bases from V and 1 base from J, the junction contained 3 bases not matched to a gene. Germline V gene data show CDR1 as MGHDK and CDR2 as SYGVNS. This CDR3 is built from 14 residues. CDR3 DNA sequence: TGTGCCAGCAGGGAGACAGGGGGTAACTATGGCTACACCTTC. Protein: CASRETGGNYGYTF.

This clone was seen a handful of times. The chain recombines TRBV6-6 with TRBJ1-6; 9 bases agree with TRBD1. Germline V gene data show CDR1 as MNHNY and CDR2 as SVGAGI (reference sequence). The CDR3 has 15 amino acids. V shed 2 bases, J shed 10 bases, and the junction held 6 bases outside the gene matches. The CDR3 nucleotides read TGTGCCAGCAGTTACCTGGACAGGGGTGAATCACCCCTCCACTTT. Protein: CASSYLDRGESPLHF.

This clone came up once. The chain has TRBV7-2 and TRBJ2-5; a possible D gene is TRBD1 (5 bases). V lost 1 base and J 3 bases, leaving 9 bases between the germline ends. The CDR3 runs 14 residues. Germline lookup yields CDR1 SGHTA and CDR2 FQGNSA. In nucleotides, the CDR3 is TGTGCCAGCAGCTTAGGGCAGGGAAAAGAGACCCAGTACTTC. Encoded protein: CASSLGQGKETQYF.

The chain has TRBV14 and TRBJ2-2; the match to TRBD2 covers 11 bases. With 4 bases clipped from V and 6 bases from J, the junction kept 19 bases outside the gene matches. Germline lookup yields CDR1 SGHDN and CDR2 FVKESK. The CDR3 totals 20 residues. For the CDR3, the DNA is TGTGCCAGCAGCCTAAGTCTAAGATGGACCATAGCGGGAGGGGCCGGGGAGCTGTTTTTT. Translated, it gives CASSLSLRWTIAGGAGELFF.

The rearrangement uses TRBV10-1 and TRBJ1-5; D not resolved. The germline gives CDR1 WNHNN, CDR2 SYGVQD (reference sequence). The V end was cut by 0 bases, the J end by 8 bases, with 8 bases between. CDR3 size: 13 residues. The CDR3 loop is CASSESRREPQHF. The CDR3 region has the DNA TGCGCCAGCAGTGAGTCGAGGCGGGAGCCCCAGCATTTT.

V is TRBV5-1 and J is TRBJ2-7; no clear D. In germline, CDR1 is SGHRS, CDR2 YFSETQ. This CDR3 contains 13 residues. V was pared by 5 bases and J by 4 bases, with 13 bases between. CDR3 coding DNA: TGCGCCAGCAGACTCGAGACTCTTTACGAGCAGTACTTC. This sequence encodes CASRLETLYEQYF.

This clone is a singleton in its sample. This chain connects TRBV7-9 to TRBJ1-4; 10 bases map to TRBD1. Germline CDR1 and CDR2: SEHNR and FQNEAQ (reference sequence). This CDR3 region has 15 residues. Germline trimming cut 5 bases from V and 6 bases from J; bases unmatched to any gene: 6. This CDR3 is CASSDRDRGYEKLFF. CDR3 DNA sequence: TGTGCCAGCAGCGACAGGGACAGGGGATATGAAAAACTGTTTTTT.

A single count supports this clone. The chain recombines TRBV10-3 with TRBJ1-3; tentative D call: TRBD1 (5 bases). The CDR3 is 15 residues long. V was shortened by 6 bases and J by 0 bases, with 12 bases between the two germline ends. Germline V gene sequence: CDR1 ENHRY, CDR2 SYGVKD. The CDR3 DNA reads TGTGCCATCAGACGGGACTCAAGCTCTGGAAACACCATATATTTT. Its translation is CAIRRDSSSGNTIYF.

V usage is TRBV7-8 and J usage is TRBJ1-1; D remains ambiguous. The V end was cut by 4 bases, the J end by 12 bases, with 15 bases between. The CDR3 sequence is 12 residues long. In germline, CDR1 is SGHVS, CDR2 FQNEAQ. The CDR3 protein is CASSSELSGTFF. The DNA for the CDR3 is TGTGCCAGCAGCTCCGAACTATCCGGAACTTTCTTT.

CDR3 coding DNA: TGTGCCAGCAGCCTCCAAAATCTAGGAAACACCATATATTTT. It encodes CASSLQNLGNTIYF. The chain uses TRBV7-9 and TRBJ1-3; no reliable D call. Germline-derived CDR1 and CDR2 are SEHNR and FQNEAQ (reference sequence). Trimming took off 5 bases at V and 4 bases at J, with 12 bases between the two ends. The CDR3 extends over 14 amino acids.

This chain links TRBV5-4 with TRBJ1-2, with 8 bases lining up with TRBD1. Losses at the gene ends were 0 bases for V and 3 bases for J; bases not matched to a gene: 1. Germline CDR1 is SGHNT and CDR2 is YYREEE (reference sequence). The CDR3 loop spans 14 amino acids. The DNA of the CDR3 is TGTGCCAGCAGCTTGGCGGGACAGGACTATGGCTACACCTTC. Amino acids: CASSLAGQDYGYTF.

The chain joins TRBV10-3 to TRBJ2-1, with 10 bases fitting TRBD2. Per the germline V gene, CDR1 is ENHRY and CDR2 is SYGVKD. V dropped 6 bases and J dropped 2; count of bases not matched to a gene: 7. The CDR3 is 16 residues long. CDR3 nucleotide sequence: TGTGCCATCAGAGCTAGCGGGAGAATCACCTACAATGAGCAGTTCTTC. This codes for CAIRASGRITYNEQFF.